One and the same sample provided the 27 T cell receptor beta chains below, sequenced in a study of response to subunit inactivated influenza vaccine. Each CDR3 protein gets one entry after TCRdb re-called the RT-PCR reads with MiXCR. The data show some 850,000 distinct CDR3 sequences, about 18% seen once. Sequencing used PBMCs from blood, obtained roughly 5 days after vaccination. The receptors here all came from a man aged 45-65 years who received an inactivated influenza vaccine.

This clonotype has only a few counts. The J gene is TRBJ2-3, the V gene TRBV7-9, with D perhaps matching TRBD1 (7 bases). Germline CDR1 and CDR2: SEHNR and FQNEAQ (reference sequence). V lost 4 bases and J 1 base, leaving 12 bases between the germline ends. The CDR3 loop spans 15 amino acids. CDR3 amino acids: CASSSRGQRTDTQYF. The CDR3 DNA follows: TGTGCCAGCAGCTCGCGGGGACAGCGCACAGATACGCAGTATTTT. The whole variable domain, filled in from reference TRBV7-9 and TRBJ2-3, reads DTGVSQNPRHKITKRGQNVTFRCDPISEHNRLYWYRQTLGQGPEFLTYFQNEAQLEKSRLLSDRFSAERPKGSFSTLEIQRTEQGDSAMYLCASSSRGQRTDTQYFGPGTRLTVL.

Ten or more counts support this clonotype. The CDR3 here is CASSRGRATQETQYF. DNA for the CDR3: TGTGCCAGCAGTCGAGGCAGGGCCACCCAAGAGACCCAGTACTTC. The chain joins TRBV28 to TRBJ2-5; D might be TRBD1 (5 bases). In germline, CDR1 is MDHEN, CDR2 SYDVKM. Trimming cost V 5 bases and J 1 base, with 14 bases left between them. The CDR3 covers 15 residues.

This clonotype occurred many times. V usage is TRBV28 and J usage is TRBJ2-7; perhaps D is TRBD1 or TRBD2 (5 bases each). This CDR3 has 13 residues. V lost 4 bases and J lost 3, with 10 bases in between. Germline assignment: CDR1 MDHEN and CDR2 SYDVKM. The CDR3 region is CASSSGTIYEQYF. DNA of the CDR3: TGTGCCAGCAGTTCCGGGACCATCTACGAGCAGTACTTC.

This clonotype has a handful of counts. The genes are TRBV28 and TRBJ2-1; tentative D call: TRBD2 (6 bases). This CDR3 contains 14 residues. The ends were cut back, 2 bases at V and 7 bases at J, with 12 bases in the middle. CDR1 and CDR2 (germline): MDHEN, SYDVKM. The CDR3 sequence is CASSLTLASNEQFF. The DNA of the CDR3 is TGTGCCAGCAGTTTAACCCTAGCGTCAAATGAGCAGTTCTTC.

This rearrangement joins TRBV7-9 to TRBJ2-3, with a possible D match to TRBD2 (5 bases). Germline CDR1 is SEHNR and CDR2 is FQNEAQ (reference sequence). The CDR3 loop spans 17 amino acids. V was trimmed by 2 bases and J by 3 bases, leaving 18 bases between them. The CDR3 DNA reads TGTGCCAGCAGCTTATCAAATGGAGGCTTGATGACAGATACGCAGTATTTT. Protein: CASSLSNGGLMTDTQYF.

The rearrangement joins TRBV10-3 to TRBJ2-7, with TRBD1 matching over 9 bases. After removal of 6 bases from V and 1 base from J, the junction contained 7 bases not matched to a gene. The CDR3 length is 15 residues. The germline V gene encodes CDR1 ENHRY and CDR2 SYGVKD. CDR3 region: CAIRGVGTGSYEQYF. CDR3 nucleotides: TGTGCCATCAGGGGAGTCGGGACAGGGTCCTACGAGCAGTACTTC.

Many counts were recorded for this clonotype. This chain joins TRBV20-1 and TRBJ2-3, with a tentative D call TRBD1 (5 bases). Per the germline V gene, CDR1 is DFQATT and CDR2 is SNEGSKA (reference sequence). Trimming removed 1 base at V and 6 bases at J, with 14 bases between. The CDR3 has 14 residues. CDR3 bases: TGCAGTGCTAGAGGGCAGGGTAGTGTCGATACGCAGTATTTT. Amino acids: CSARGQGSVDTQYF.

The CDR3 DNA is TGTGCCAGCTCACCACCGGGACAGGGTTCTCTCCAGCAGTACTTC. Amino acids: CASSPPGQGSLQQYF. The chain uses TRBV18 and TRBJ2-7, with 9 bases aligning to TRBD1. V was pared by 0 bases and J by 8 bases, with 8 bases of the junction left unmatched. CDR1 and CDR2 (germline): KGHSH, LQKENI. The CDR3 sequence is 15 residues long. Full variable domain (missing parts from reference TRBV18 and TRBJ2-7): NAGVMQNPRHLVRRRGQEARLRCSPMKGHSHVYWYRQLPEEGLKFMVYLQKENIIDESGMPKERFSAEFPKEGPSILRIQQVVRGDSAAYFCASSPPGQGSLQQYFGPGTRLTVT.

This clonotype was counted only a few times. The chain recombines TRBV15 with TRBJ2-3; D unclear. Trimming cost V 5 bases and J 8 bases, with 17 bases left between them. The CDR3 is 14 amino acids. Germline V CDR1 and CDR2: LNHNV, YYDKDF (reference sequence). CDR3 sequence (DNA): TGTGCCACCAGCTCTCCTCCGCCTGGTTTTACGCAGTATTTT. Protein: CATSSPPPGFTQYF.

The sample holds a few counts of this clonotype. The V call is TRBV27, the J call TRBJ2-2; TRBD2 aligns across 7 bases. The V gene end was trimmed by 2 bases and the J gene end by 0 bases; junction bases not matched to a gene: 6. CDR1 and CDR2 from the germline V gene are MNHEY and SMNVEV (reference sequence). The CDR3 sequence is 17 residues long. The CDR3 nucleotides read TGTGCCAGCAGTTTAATTCGACGGGGGGCGAACACCGGGGAGCTGTTTTTT. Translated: CASSLIRRGANTGELFF.

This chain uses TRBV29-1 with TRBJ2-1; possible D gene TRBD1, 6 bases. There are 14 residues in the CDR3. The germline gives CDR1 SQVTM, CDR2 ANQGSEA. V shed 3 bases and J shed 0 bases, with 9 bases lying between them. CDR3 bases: TGCAGCGTTGAGGGGGACATCTCCTACAATGAGCAGTTCTTC. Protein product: CSVEGDISYNEQFF.

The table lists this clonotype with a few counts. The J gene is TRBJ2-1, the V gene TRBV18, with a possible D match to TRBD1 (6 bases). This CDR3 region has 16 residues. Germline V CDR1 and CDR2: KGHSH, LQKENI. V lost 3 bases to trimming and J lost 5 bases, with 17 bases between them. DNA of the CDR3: TGTGCCAGCTCACCCCCCAGGGGAGTTGCTGACAATGAGCAGTTCTTC. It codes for CASSPPRGVADNEQFF.

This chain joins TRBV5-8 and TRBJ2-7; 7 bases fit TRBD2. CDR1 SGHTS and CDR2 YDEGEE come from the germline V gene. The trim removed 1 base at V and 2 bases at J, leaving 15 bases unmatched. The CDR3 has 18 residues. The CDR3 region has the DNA TGTGCCAGCAGCTTGCCTCTCTACTTGACTAGCTTAACCTACGAGCAGTACTTC. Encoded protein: CASSLPLYLTSLTYEQYF.

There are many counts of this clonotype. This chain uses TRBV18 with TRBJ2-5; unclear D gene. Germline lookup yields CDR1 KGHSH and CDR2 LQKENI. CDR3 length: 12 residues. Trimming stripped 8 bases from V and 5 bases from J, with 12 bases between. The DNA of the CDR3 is TGTGCCAGCAGTCCAAGGGCGGAGACCCAGTACTTC. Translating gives CASSPRAETQYF.

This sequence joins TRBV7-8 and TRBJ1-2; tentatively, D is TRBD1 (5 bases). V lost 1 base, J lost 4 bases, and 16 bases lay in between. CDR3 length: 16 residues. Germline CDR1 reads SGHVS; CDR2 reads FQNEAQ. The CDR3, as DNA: TGTGCCAGCAGCTTAGTCTTACGTCGGGGCAGCTATGGCTACACCTTC. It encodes CASSLVLRRGSYGYTF.

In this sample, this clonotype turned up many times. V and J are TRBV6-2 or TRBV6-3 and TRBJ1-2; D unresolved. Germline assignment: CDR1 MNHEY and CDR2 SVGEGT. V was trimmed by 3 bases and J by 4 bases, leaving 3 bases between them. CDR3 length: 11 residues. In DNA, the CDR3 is TGTGCCAGCAGTTATAGCTATGGCTACACCTTC. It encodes CASSYSYGYTF.

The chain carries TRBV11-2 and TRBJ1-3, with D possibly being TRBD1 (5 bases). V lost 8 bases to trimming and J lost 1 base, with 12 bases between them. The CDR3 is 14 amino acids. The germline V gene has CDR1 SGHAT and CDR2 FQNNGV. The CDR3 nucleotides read TGTGCCAGCCGGGACTTACAATCTGGAAACACCATATATTTT. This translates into CASRDLQSGNTIYF. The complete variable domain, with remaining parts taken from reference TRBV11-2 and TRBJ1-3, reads EAGVAQSPRYKIIEKRQSVAFWCNPISGHATLYWYQQILGQGPKLLIQFQNNGVVDDSQLPKDRFSAERLKGVDSTLKIQPAKLEDSAVYLCASRDLQSGNTIYFGEGSWLTVV.

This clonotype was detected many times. CDR3 sequence: CSAGDRSKNIQYF. The CDR3 DNA sequence: TGCAGTGCTGGCGACAGGAGCAAAAACATTCAGTACTTC. The J gene is TRBJ2-4, the V gene TRBV20-1; a weak D match, TRBD1 (6 bases). Trimming removed 5 bases at V and 3 bases at J, with 11 bases between. Germline-derived CDR1 and CDR2 are DFQATT and SNEGSKA (reference sequence). The CDR3 spans 13 residues.

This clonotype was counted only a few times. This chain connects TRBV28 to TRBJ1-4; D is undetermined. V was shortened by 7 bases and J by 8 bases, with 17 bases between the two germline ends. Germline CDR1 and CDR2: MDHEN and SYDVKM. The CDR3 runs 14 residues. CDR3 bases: TGTGCCAGCACCCCGACGGTGGGTTTAGAAAAACTGTTTTTT. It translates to CASTPTVGLEKLFF. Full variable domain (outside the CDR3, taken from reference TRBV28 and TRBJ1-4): DVKVTQSSRYLVKRTGEKVFLECVQDMDHENMFWYRQDPGLGLRLIYFSYDVKMKEKGDIPEGYSVSREKKERFSLILESASTNQTSMYLCASTPTVGLEKLFFGSGTQLSVL.

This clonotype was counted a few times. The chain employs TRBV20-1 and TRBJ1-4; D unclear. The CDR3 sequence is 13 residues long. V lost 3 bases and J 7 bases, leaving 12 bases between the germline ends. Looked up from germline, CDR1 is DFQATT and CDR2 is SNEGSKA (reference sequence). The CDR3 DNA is TGCAGTGCTAGTTACCCCGGGTCTGAAAAACTGTTTTTT. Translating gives CSASYPGSEKLFF.

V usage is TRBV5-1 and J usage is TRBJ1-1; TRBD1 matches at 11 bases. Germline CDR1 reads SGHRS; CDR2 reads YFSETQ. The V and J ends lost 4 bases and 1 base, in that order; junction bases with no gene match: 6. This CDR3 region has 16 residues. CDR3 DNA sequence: TGCGCCAGCAGCCTTGGACAGGGGGCTGAGAACACTGAAGCTTTCTTT. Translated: CASSLGQGAENTEAFF.

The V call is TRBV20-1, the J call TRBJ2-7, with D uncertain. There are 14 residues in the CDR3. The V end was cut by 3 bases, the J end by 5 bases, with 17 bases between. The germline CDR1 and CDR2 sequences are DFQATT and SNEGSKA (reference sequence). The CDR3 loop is CSASRQYRLDEQYF. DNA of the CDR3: TGCAGTGCTAGCAGGCAGTATAGGTTAGACGAGCAGTACTTC.

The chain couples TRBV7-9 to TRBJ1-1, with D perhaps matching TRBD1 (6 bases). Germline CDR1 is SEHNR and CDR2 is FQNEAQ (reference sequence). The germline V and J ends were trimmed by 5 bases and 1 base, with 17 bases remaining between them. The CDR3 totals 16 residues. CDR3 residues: CASSPWGAGANTEAFF. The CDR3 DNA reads TGTGCCAGCAGCCCCTGGGGGGCAGGGGCGAACACTGAAGCTTTCTTT.

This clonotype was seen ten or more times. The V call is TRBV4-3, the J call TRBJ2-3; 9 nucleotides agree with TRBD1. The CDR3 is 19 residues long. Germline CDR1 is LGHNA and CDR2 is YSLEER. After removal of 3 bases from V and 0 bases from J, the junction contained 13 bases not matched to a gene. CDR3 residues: CASSQAGTGYFFSTDTQYF. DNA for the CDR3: TGCGCCAGCAGCCAGGCGGGGACAGGGTACTTCTTTAGCACAGATACGCAGTATTTT.

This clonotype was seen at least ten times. CDR3 loop: CASSKRDYEQYF. The DNA of the CDR3 is TGTGCCAGCAGCAAACGGGACTACGAGCAGTACTTC. This chain uses TRBV7-2 with TRBJ2-7, with TRBD2 as a possible D gene (5 bases). The CDR3 runs 12 residues. Germline V gives CDR1 SGHTA, CDR2 FQGNSA. Trimming took off 5 bases at V and 3 bases at J, with 8 bases between the two ends.

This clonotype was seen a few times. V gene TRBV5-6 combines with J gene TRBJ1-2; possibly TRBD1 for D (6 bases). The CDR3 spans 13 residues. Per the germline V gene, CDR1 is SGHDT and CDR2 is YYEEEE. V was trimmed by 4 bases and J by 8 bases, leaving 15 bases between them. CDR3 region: CASSPRGLGGYTF. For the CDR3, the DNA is TGTGCCAGCAGCCCCCGGGGGCTGGGAGGCTACACCTTC.

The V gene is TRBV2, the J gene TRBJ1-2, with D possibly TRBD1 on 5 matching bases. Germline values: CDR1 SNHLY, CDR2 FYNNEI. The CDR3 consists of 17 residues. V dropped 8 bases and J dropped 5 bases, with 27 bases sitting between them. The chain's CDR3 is CASGVGGSLLGLYGYTF. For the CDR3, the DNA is TGTGCCAGCGGGGTGGGGGGGAGCCTCCTTGGATTATATGGCTACACCTTC.